This TCR beta chain was documented in a study of blood T cells in healthy people across ages. The donors, healthy Caucasians from Russia, were aged roughly 6 to 90. The sample, approximately 10 milliliters of peripheral blood, was drawn from each donor. Through a sample-barcoded 5' primer and a J-beta primer mix, a second PCR was run for roughly 6 to 12 cycles. TCRdb ran MiXCR on the 5' RACE reads and lists one entry per CDR3 protein. Among around 900,000 distinct CDR3 sequences, around 26% were seen once, and the ten largest hold roughly 17%. Sequences were obtained from blood. The receptor comes from a woman aged 80 or over in good health.

Here the CDR3 DNA reads TGTGCCAGCAGCTTAACTAGCGGGACTTTAGTAGGCGAGCAGTACTTC. Its translation: CASSLTSGTLVGEQYF. The chain carries TRBV7-2 and TRBJ2-7, with TRBD2 matching 10 bases. CDR1 is SGHTA and CDR2 is FQGNSA in the germline V gene. V lost 2 bases, J lost 6 bases, and 10 bases stayed unmatched. The CDR3 is 16 amino acids.